Following are 18 T cell receptor beta chains from one sample sequenced in a study of blood T cell repertoires in COVID-19. Assay used: immunoSEQ multiplex PCR; TCRdb lists only in-frame clones, some missing. The top ten clones hold around 4.7% of a sample with tens of thousands of clones, approximately 80% of them seen once. Source material: peripheral blood. These receptors were obtained from a woman between 70 and 85 years old with acute or convalescent COVID-19.

The chain couples TRBV9 to TRBJ1-6; 7 bases are a match to TRBD1. CDR1 SGDLS and CDR2 YYNGEE come from the germline V gene. This CDR3 contains 15 residues. J gave up 7 bases and V 0 bases, and 4 bases lay outside the gene matches. In DNA form, the CDR3 reads TGTGCCAGCAGCGTAGCTGGAGGGGGCAATTCACCCCTCCACTTT. Translating gives CASSVAGGGNSPLHF.

For this clone: Its ends do not fully match the called genes, so a read error is possible. The CDR3 region has the DNA TGTGCCAGCAGTTTGTTCGGCTTC. Translated, it gives CASSLFGF. This chain links TRBV25-1 with TRBJ2-7, with D hard to call. Germline CDR1 MGHDK, CDR2 SYGVNS. This CDR3 has 8 residues.

This clone was found once. This chain connects TRBV19 to TRBJ1-2, with D possibly being TRBD1 (5 bases). The germline CDR1 and CDR2 sequences are LNHDA and SQIVND (reference sequence). Trimming took 0 bases from V and 7 from J, leaving 9 bases between them. The CDR3 is made up of 13 amino acids. DNA for the CDR3: TGTGCCAGTAGTATAGAACCCACAGGTGGCTACACCTTC. It specifies CASSIEPTGGYTF.

This clone was found once. CDR3 bases: TGTGCCAGCAGCTTAGTAGGGGAGGAGAATGGAAACACCATATATTTT. The encoded protein is CASSLVGEENGNTIYF. This chain joins TRBV7-2 and TRBJ1-3; tentatively, D is TRBD1 (5 bases). Looked up from germline, CDR1 is SGHTA and CDR2 is FQGNSA. Between the trimmed V and J ends, which lost 1 base and 3 bases, there was a span of 13 bases. The CDR3 loop spans 16 amino acids. The full variable domain, completed using reference TRBV7-2 and TRBJ1-3, is GAGVSQSPSNKVTEKGKDVELRCDPISGHTALYWYRQSLGQGLEFLIYFQGNSAPDKSGLPSDRFSAERTGGSVSTLTIQRTQQEDSAVYLCASSLVGEENGNTIYFGEGSWLTVV.

The rearrangement links TRBV11-2 to TRBJ1-1; the D gene is possibly TRBD1 (5 bases). Trimming shortened V by 6 bases and J by 4 bases, and 18 bases separated the two germline ends. The CDR3 is 15 amino acids. Germline V gives CDR1 SGHAT, CDR2 FQNNGV. This CDR3 is CASRSYVGGSTEAFF. The CDR3 region has the DNA TGTGCCAGCAGATCGTACGTGGGGGGTTCCACTGAAGCTTTCTTT.

V gene TRBV29-1 combines with J gene TRBJ1-1; the D gene is possibly TRBD1 (5 bases). CDR1 and CDR2 from the germline V gene are SQVTM and ANQGSEA. This CDR3 comprises 16 residues. The ends were cut back, 3 bases at V and 0 bases at J, with 17 bases in the middle. The CDR3 region is CSVDVGMAGLNTEAFF. The CDR3 DNA is TGCAGCGTTGATGTTGGGATGGCGGGGCTGAACACTGAAGCTTTCTTT.

The chain carries TRBV7-8 and TRBJ1-2, with 7 bases lining up with TRBD1. J gave up 3 bases and V 2 bases, and 3 bases lay outside the gene matches. Germline CDR1 and CDR2: SGHVS and FQNEAQ. This CDR3 has 14 amino acids. The CDR3 region has the DNA TGTGCCAGCAGCTTATCCACAGGGGACTATGGCTACACCTTC. Encoded protein: CASSLSTGDYGYTF.

This clone has a handful of counts. V usage is TRBV3-1 (or the pseudogene TRBV3-2) and J usage is TRBJ1-1; D perhaps matches TRBD1 (5 bases). This CDR3 spans 16 amino acids. The V gene lost 3 bases and the J gene lost 4 bases, with 18 bases spanning the gap. CDR1 LGHDT and CDR2 YNNKEL come from the germline V gene (reference sequence). The CDR3: CASSHRGRALSTEAFF. CDR3 nucleotide sequence: TGTGCCAGCAGCCACCGGGGGAGGGCCCTGAGCACTGAAGCTTTCTTT.

This rearrangement joins TRBV15 to TRBJ2-2; D is unclear. The length of the CDR3 is 13 residues. CDR1 is LNHNV and CDR2 is YYDKDF in the germline V gene (reference sequence). V shed 4 bases and J shed 2 bases, with 5 bases lying between them. The CDR3 sequence: CATSNSNTGELFF. CDR3 nucleotide sequence: TGTGCCACCAGCAACAGTAACACCGGGGAGCTGTTTTTT.

The rearrangement links TRBV24-1 to TRBJ2-3, with 7 bases lining up with TRBD1. The trim removed 2 bases at V and 1 base at J, leaving 5 bases unmatched. Germline CDR1 and CDR2: KGHDR and SFDVKD. CDR3 length equals 16 residues. The CDR3, as DNA: TGTGCCACCAGTGATTCCAGACAGGGCGGCACAGATACGCAGTATTTT. Translating gives CATSDSRQGGTDTQYF.

The V call is TRBV7-8, the J call TRBJ1-5; 7 nucleotides match TRBD1. V lost 5 bases, J lost 0 bases, and 7 bases stayed unmatched. This CDR3 spans 16 amino acids. Germline V gives CDR1 SGHVS, CDR2 FQNEAQ. The CDR3 DNA reads TGTGCCAGCAGCGAGACGACAGGGTATAGCAATCAGCCCCAGCATTTT. Translation: CASSETTGYSNQPQHF.

The V call is TRBV7-2, the J call TRBJ1-3; the D gene is possibly TRBD1 (6 bases). The germline V and J ends were trimmed by 4 bases and 3 bases, with 7 bases remaining between them. This CDR3 has 13 amino acids. Germline V lookup: CDR1 SGHTA, CDR2 FQGNSA. The CDR3 region is CASSSDSGNTIYF. In DNA, the CDR3 is TGTGCCAGCAGCTCGGACAGTGGAAACACCATATATTTT. The full variable domain, rest sourced from reference TRBV7-2 and TRBJ1-3, is GAGVSQSPSNKVTEKGKDVELRCDPISGHTALYWYRQSLGQGLEFLIYFQGNSAPDKSGLPSDRFSAERTGGSVSTLTIQRTQQEDSAVYLCASSSDSGNTIYFGEGSWLTVV.

The chain employs TRBV5-4 and TRBJ2-1; the match to TRBD2 covers 12 bases. V shed 0 bases and J 10 bases; nucleotides not matched to a gene: 8. Germline V CDR1 and CDR2: SGHNT, YYREEE (reference sequence). The CDR3 is 16 residues long. In DNA form, the CDR3 reads TGTGCCAGCAGCTTGGCCCTAGCGGGGGGGCCTCGGGAGCAGTTCTTC. It specifies CASSLALAGGPREQFF. Complete variable domain (other parts from reference TRBV5-4 and TRBJ2-1): ETGVTQSPTHLIKTRGQQVTLRCSSQSGHNTVSWYQQALGQGPQFIFQYYREEENGRGNFPPRFSGLQFPNYSSELNVNALELDDSALYLCASSLALAGGPREQFFGPGTRLTVL.

This chain joins TRBV5-4 and TRBJ2-7; TRBD2 agrees at 10 bases. Looked up from germline, CDR1 is SGHNT and CDR2 is YYREEE (reference sequence). The CDR3 has 15 amino acids. The V gene end was trimmed by 0 bases and the J gene end by 1 base; junction bases not matched to a gene: 1. The CDR3 sequence: CASSLVAGGSYEQYF. The DNA of the CDR3 is TGTGCCAGCAGCTTGGTAGCGGGGGGTTCCTACGAGCAGTACTTC.

V is TRBV19 and J is TRBJ2-7; D is possibly TRBD1 (6 bases). Germline CDR1 and CDR2: LNHDA and SQIVND (reference sequence). The CDR3 covers 14 residues. V was clipped by 5 bases and J by 2 bases, with 13 bases between them. The CDR3 sequence: CASSWGTSTYEQYF. DNA of the CDR3: TGTGCCAGTAGTTGGGGGACATCGACCTACGAGCAGTACTTC. The whole variable domain, filled in from reference TRBV19 and TRBJ2-7, reads DGGITQSPKYLFRKEGQNVTLSCEQNLNHDAMYWYRQDPGQGLRLIYYSQIVNDFQKGDIAEGYSVSREKKESFPLTVTSAQKNPTAFYLCASSWGTSTYEQYFGPGTRLTVT.

This sequence joins TRBV9 and TRBJ2-1; 8 bases line up with TRBD1. V lost 0 bases, J lost 7 bases, and 6 bases stayed unmatched. CDR1 SGDLS and CDR2 YYNGEE come from the germline V gene. The CDR3 length is 15 residues. The chain's CDR3 is CASSVADRVTNEQFF. The CDR3 bases are TGTGCCAGCAGCGTAGCGGACAGGGTGACAAATGAGCAGTTCTTC.

The chain recombines TRBV19 with TRBJ2-7; weak D call: TRBD2 (6 bases). The CDR3 length is 15 residues. Germline lookup yields CDR1 LNHDA and CDR2 SQIVND (reference sequence). Deletions cut 5 bases from V and 2 bases from J, with 16 bases between. CDR3: CASSYGTGETYEQYF. DNA for the CDR3: TGTGCCAGTAGTTACGGTACGGGGGAGACCTACGAGCAGTACTTC.

V is TRBV21-1 and J is TRBJ2-7; TRBD2, the table's D call, was not compared with the DNA. TRBV21-1 is listed as a pseudogene. The CDR3 loop spans 14 amino acids. Here the CDR3 reads CASSFRTHSYEQYF. In DNA, the CDR3 is TGTGCCAGCAGCTTCCGGACTCACTCCTACGAGCAGTACTTC.